Included here is one TCR beta chain sequence, with context. Produced via immunoSEQ multiplex PCR; TCRdb's table is partial and in-frame only. The sample holds about 49,000 clones, about 91% seen once. The source of the sample is a study of T cell changes during pregnancy in multiple sclerosis. The V and J ends lost 1 base and 7 bases respectively, with 8 bases between them. This CDR3 region has 14 residues. Germline assignment: CDR1 SGHAT and CDR2 FQNNGV. The sequenced sample was CD4+ T cells from peripheral blood mononuclear cells, obtained in the second trimester of pregnancy. This chain joins TRBV11-2 and TRBJ1-6; the D gene is possibly TRBD1 (5 bases). This receptor was taken from a female donor in good health, enrolled as a control in a pregnancy study. CDR3 bases: TGTGCCAGCAGCTTAGTCCGACAGAATTCACCCCTCCACTTT. This codes for CASSLVRQNSPLHF.